This T cell receptor (beta chain) was recorded in a study of T cell repertoires in cytomegalovirus infection. Study-wide background: Shared public TCR beta signatures pointed to both CMV infection and a matching HLA type. Study results and caveats: Identification of carriers of CMV plus the relevant HLA was achieved through cumulative public TCR beta family frequency.

This clonotype was observed a few times. Its cognate antigen is unknown. TCRdb reanalysed the reads using MiXCR and keeps one entry per CDR3 protein. This table holds approximately 1,000,000 distinct CDR3 sequences, roughly 30% found once. Germline assignment: CDR1 SQVTM and CDR2 ANQGSEA. Trimming removed 4 bases from V and 8 bases from J, with 8 bases in between. This CDR3 is built from 10 residues. The origin of this receptor is a human donor in good health (CMV status not recorded). Some clones in this sample may be carry-over from other donors' samples. Material: cultured CD8+ T cells from PBMCs, obtained from culture after CMV antigen stimulation. The chain recombines TRBV29-1 with TRBJ1-2, with no clear D. This CDR3 reads CSVGAGGYTF. CDR3 DNA: TGCAGCGTTGGGGCAGGCGGCTACACCTTC.